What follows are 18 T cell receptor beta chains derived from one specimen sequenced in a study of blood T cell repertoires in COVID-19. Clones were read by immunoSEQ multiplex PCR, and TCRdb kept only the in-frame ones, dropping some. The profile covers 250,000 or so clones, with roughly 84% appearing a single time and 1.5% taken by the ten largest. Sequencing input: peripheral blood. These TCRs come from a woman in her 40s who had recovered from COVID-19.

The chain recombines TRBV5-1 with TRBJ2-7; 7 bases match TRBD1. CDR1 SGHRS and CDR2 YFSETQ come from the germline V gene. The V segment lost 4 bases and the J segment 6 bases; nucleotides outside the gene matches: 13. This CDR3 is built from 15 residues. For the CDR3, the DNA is TGCGCCAGCAGCCCCATGACAGGGAGAACGGTCGAGCAGTACTTC. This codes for CASSPMTGRTVEQYF. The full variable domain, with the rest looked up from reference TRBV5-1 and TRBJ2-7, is KAGVTQTPRYLIKTRGQQVTLSCSPISGHRSVSWYQQTPGQGLQFLFEYFSETQRNKGNFPGRFSGRQFSNSRSEMNVSTLELGDSALYLCASSPMTGRTVEQYFGPGTRLTVT.

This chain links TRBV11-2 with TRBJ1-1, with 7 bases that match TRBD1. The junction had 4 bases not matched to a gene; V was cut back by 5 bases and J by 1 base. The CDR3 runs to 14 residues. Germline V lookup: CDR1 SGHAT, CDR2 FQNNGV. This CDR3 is CASSTTGSNTEAFF. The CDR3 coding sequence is TGTGCCAGCAGCACGACAGGGTCGAACACTGAAGCTTTCTTT.

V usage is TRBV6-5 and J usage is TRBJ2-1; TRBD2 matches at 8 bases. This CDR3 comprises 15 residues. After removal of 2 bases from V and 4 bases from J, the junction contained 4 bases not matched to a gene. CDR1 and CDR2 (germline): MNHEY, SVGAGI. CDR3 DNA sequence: TGTGCCAGCAGTTACCCCACTAGCGGTTACAATGAGCAGTTCTTC. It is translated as CASSYPTSGYNEQFF.

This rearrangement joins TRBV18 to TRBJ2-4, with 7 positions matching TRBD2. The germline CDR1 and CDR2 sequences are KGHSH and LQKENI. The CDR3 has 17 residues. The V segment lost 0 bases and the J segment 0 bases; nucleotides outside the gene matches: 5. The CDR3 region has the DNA TGTGCCAGCTCACCACCGGGAGGGAGGGGAGCCAAAAACATTCAGTACTTC. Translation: CASSPPGGRGAKNIQYF.

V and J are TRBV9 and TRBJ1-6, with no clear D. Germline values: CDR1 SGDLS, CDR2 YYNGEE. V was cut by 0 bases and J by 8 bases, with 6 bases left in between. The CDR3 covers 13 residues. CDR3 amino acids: CASSVGPHSPLHF. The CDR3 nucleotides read TGTGCCAGCAGCGTAGGGCCCCATTCACCCCTCCACTTT.

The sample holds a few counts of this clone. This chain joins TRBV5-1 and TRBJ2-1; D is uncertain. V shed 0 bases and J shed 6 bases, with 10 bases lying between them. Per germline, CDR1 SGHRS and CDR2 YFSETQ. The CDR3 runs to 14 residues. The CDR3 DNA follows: TGCGCCAGCAGCTTGGGTCAGGCCTCCAATGAGCAGTTCTTC. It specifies CASSLGQASNEQFF.

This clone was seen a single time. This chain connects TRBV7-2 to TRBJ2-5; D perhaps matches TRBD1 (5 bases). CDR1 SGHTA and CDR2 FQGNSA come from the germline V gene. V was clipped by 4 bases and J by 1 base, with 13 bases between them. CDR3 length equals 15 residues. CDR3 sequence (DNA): TGTGCCAGCAGCTCAGGGCGGAGAGCCCAAGAGACCCAGTACTTC. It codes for CASSSGRRAQETQYF.

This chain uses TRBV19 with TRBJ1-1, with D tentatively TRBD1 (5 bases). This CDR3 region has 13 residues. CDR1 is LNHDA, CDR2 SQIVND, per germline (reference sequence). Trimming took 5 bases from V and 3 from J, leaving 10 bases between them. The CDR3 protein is CASSQQADTEAFF. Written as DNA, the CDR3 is TGTGCCAGTAGTCAACAGGCCGACACTGAAGCTTTCTTT.

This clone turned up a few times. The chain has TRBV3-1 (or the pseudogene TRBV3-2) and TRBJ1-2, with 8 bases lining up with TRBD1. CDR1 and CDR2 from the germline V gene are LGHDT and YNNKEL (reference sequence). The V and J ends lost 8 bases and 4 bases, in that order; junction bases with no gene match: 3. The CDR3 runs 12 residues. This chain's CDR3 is CASADRVYGYTF. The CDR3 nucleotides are TGTGCCAGCGCGGACAGGGTCTATGGCTACACCTTC.

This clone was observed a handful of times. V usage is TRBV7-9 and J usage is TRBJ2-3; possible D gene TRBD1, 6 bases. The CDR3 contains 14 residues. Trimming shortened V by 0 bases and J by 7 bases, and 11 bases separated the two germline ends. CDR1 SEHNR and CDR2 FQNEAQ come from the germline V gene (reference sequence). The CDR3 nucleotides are TGTGCCAGCAGCTTAGCGCAGGGGACGAATACGCAGTATTTT. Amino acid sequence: CASSLAQGTNTQYF. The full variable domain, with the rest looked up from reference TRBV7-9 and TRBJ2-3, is DTGVSQNPRHKITKRGQNVTFRCDPISEHNRLYWYRQTLGQGPEFLTYFQNEAQLEKSRLLSDRFSAERPKGSFSTLEIQRTEQGDSAMYLCASSLAQGTNTQYFGPGTRLTVL.

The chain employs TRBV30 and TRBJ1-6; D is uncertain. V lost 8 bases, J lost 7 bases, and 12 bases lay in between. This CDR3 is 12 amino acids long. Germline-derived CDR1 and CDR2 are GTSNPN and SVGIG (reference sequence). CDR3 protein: CAEGGANSPLHF. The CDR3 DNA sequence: TGTGCCGAAGGAGGAGCAAATTCACCCCTCCACTTT.

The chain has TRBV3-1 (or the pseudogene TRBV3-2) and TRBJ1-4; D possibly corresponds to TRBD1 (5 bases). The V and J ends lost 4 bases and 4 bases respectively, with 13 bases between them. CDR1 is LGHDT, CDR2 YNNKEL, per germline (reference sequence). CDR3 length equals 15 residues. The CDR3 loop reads CASSPTAGFNEKLFF. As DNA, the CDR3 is TGTGCCAGCAGCCCGACAGCAGGATTTAATGAAAAACTGTTTTTT.

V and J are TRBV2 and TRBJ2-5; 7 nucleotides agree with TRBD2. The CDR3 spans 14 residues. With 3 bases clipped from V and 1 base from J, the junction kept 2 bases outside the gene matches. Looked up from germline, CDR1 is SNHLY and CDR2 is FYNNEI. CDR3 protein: CASSDSGGQETQYF. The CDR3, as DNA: TGTGCCAGCAGTGACTCGGGGGGCCAAGAGACCCAGTACTTC.

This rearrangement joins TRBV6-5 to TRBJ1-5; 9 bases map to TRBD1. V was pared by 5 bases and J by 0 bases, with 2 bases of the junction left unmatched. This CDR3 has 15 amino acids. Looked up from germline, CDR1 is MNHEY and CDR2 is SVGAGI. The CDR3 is CASSTTGGSNQPQHF. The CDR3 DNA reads TGTGCCAGCAGTACGACAGGGGGTAGCAATCAGCCCCAGCATTTT.

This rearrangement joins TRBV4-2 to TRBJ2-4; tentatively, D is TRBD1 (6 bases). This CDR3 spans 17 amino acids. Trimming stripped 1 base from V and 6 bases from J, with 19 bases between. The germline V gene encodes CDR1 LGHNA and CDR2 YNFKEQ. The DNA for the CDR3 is TGTGCCAGCAGCCAAGTGTGGCAGGGGCGAGGGGGAAACATTCAGTACTTC. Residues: CASSQVWQGRGGNIQYF.

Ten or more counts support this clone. The CDR3 DNA is TGCGCCAGCAAGACAGGGTACAATGAGCAGTTCTTC. Its translation: CASKTGYNEQFF. The V gene is TRBV4-1, the J gene TRBJ2-1; 7 bases align to TRBD1. CDR1 is MGHRA, CDR2 YSYEKL, per germline. CDR3 length: 12 amino acids. V lost 7 bases, J lost 4 bases, and 1 base stayed unmatched.

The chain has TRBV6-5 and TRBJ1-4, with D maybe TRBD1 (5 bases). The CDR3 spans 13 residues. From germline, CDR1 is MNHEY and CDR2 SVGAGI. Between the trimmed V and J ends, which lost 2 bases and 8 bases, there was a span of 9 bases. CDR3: CASSYQGGEKLFF. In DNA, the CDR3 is TGTGCCAGCAGTTACCAGGGTGGGGAAAAACTGTTTTTT.

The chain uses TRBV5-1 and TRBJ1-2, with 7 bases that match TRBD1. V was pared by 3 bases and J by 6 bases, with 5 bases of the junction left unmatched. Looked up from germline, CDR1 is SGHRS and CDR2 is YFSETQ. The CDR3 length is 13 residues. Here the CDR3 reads CASSSTGFNGYTF. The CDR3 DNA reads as TGCGCCAGCAGCTCGACAGGGTTTAATGGCTACACCTTC.